Presented here are 16 T cell receptor beta chains from one specimen sequenced in a study of CD8 T cells in ankylosing spondylitis (dated by TCRdb to about 2017). Overall study outcomes, separate from this receptor: A TCR beta motif made up of several highly homologous amino acid variants appeared to be characteristic of blood from ankylosing spondylitis patients.

These receptors are not linked to any known antigen. Library generation was performed with 5' RACE. The listed sequencing device is Illumina HiSeq 2500. TCRdb reanalyzed the raw reads on its own, using fastp at Q25 for trimming and MiXCR for clone calling, and kept in-frame beta chains. Rows are unified per CDR3 protein, each entry keeping the most common DNA and genes. This sample is represented by tens of thousands of distinct CDR3 sequences; about 8.3% of them were singletons. The ten largest account for 30% to 35% of the sample. The sample was blood, either unsorted or a sorted T cell fraction (not recorded which). These TCRs come from a male donor with ankylosing spondylitis.

The table lists this clonotype with a few counts. For the CDR3, the DNA is TGTGCCAGCAGCTTAGAGTTAGCGGGCACAGATACGCAGTATTTT. It codes for CASSLELAGTDTQYF. V and J are TRBV7-9 and TRBJ2-3; TRBD2 is a possible D gene (6 bases). Trimming removed 1 base at V and 1 base at J, with 9 bases between. The CDR3 has 15 amino acids. Germline V lookup: CDR1 SEHNR, CDR2 FQNEAQ (reference sequence). The full variable domain, with the rest looked up from reference TRBV7-9 and TRBJ2-3, is DTGVSQNPRHKITKRGQNVTFRCDPISEHNRLYWYRQTLGQGPEFLTYFQNEAQLEKSRLLSDRFSAERPKGSFSTLEIQRTEQGDSAMYLCASSLELAGTDTQYFGPGTRLTVL.

The table lists this clonotype with many counts. The chain has TRBV9 and TRBJ1-4; 7 bases align to TRBD1. The germline V gene encodes CDR1 SGDLS and CDR2 YYNGEE. The V and J ends lost 3 bases and 6 bases, in that order; junction bases with no gene match: 8. The CDR3 loop spans 15 amino acids. The CDR3 here is CASSARQGRDEKLFF. In DNA form, the CDR3 reads TGTGCCAGCAGCGCAAGACAGGGTCGGGATGAAAAACTGTTTTTT.

This clonotype was counted only a few times. V usage is TRBV5-1 and J usage is TRBJ2-1; D gene uncertain. Germline loops: CDR1 SGHRS, CDR2 YFSETQ. Trimming left V 0 bases short and J 6 bases short, with 7 bases between. The CDR3 spans 13 residues. The CDR3 DNA is TGCGCCAGCAGCTTGGGGGCTATCAATGAGCAGTTCTTC. Its translation is CASSLGAINEQFF.

The rearrangement uses TRBV29-1 and TRBJ1-2; D is unresolved. This CDR3 comprises 13 residues. CDR1 and CDR2 from the germline V gene are SQVTM and ANQGSEA. Trimming left V 6 bases short and J 1 base short, with 12 bases between. This CDR3 is CSVAPDSNYGYTF. The CDR3 DNA follows: TGCAGCGTCGCCCCGGATAGTAACTATGGCTACACCTTC.

The V call is TRBV7-6, the J call TRBJ2-1; the match to TRBD2 covers 7 bases. Unmatched junction bases numbered 15, after V lost 5 bases and J lost 8 bases. Germline-derived CDR1 and CDR2 are SGHVS and FNYEAQ. There are 16 residues in the CDR3. The CDR3 loop reads CASSHLREGGWDEQFF. CDR3 nucleotides: TGTGCCAGCAGCCACCTTAGAGAGGGAGGGTGGGATGAGCAGTTCTTC.

This clonotype was picked up many times. The V gene is TRBV12-3 or TRBV12-4, the J gene TRBJ2-3; D is possibly TRBD1 (5 bases). The germline V and J ends were trimmed by 5 bases and 4 bases, with 10 bases remaining between them. The CDR3 runs to 13 residues. CDR3 sequence reads: CASSPQGPDTQYF. The DNA of the CDR3 is TGTGCCAGCAGTCCTCAGGGTCCAGATACGCAGTATTTT.

In its sample, this clonotype was seen a few times. The chain couples TRBV9 to TRBJ2-7; TRBD2 matches at 7 bases. The trim removed 0 bases at V and 5 bases at J, leaving 5 bases unmatched. The CDR3 is 14 residues long. CDR1 SGDLS and CDR2 YYNGEE come from the germline V gene. CDR3 amino acids: CASSVETSSDEQYF. Written as DNA, the CDR3 is TGTGCCAGCAGCGTAGAGACTAGCAGCGACGAGCAGTACTTC.

Note on this clonotype: A junction end diverges from the germline sequence, so it may reflect a read error. The V gene is TRBV7-9, the J gene TRBJ2-7; maybe TRBD1 (6 bases). In germline, CDR1 is SEHNR, CDR2 FQNEAQ (reference sequence). The CDR3 covers 14 residues. Written as DNA, the CDR3 is TGTGCCAGCAGCTCGCCGCAGGGGCCCTACGAGCGGTACTTC. Protein product: CASSSPQGPYERYF.

This clonotype was seen a handful of times. This rearrangement joins TRBV7-9 to TRBJ2-7; TRBD1 is a possible D gene (6 bases). V was pared by 3 bases and J by 1 base, with 10 bases between. Germline CDR1 SEHNR, CDR2 FQNEAQ (reference sequence). The CDR3 spans 14 residues. The chain's CDR3 is CASSLSGTSYEQYF. The CDR3 DNA follows: TGTGCCAGCAGCTTGTCAGGGACATCCTACGAGCAGTACTTC.

This clonotype was observed at least ten times. V usage is TRBV28 and J usage is TRBJ2-7; a weak D match, TRBD2 (7 bases). This CDR3 has 14 amino acids. From germline, CDR1 is MDHEN and CDR2 SYDVKM. CDR3 residues: CAGGPSGPSYEQYF. The CDR3 DNA sequence: TGTGCAGGGGGTCCTAGCGGACCGTCCTACGAGCAGTACTTC.

This clonotype was seen at least ten times. V is TRBV10-2 and J is TRBJ2-3, with TRBD2 matching 8 bases. Trimming at V came to 10 bases and at J to 7 bases, leaving 10 bases not matched to a gene. CDR3 size: 13 residues. CDR1 WSHSY and CDR2 SAAADI come from the germline V gene. As DNA, the CDR3 is TGCGCCACCAGCGGGGGAGGTAGGAATACGCAGTATTTT. It is translated as CATSGGGRNTQYF.

This clonotype has ten or more counts. CDR3 in amino acids: CASSSSTGGNEQFF. The CDR3 nucleotides read TGTGCCAGCAGTTCCTCGACAGGGGGCAATGAGCAGTTCTTC. The V and J genes are TRBV27 and TRBJ2-1; 9 nucleotides align to TRBD1. This CDR3 region has 14 residues. Germline V CDR1 and CDR2: MNHEY, SMNVEV (reference sequence). With V trimmed by 4 bases and J by 6 bases, 4 bases remained unmatched.

This clonotype turned up a few times. This chain links TRBV24-1 with TRBJ2-1; D gene unclear. The CDR3 has 11 residues. Germline CDR1 reads KGHDR; CDR2 reads SFDVKD. Trimming removed 7 bases at V and 6 bases at J, with 6 bases between. The CDR3 nucleotides read TGTGCCACCAGGAGAACCAATGAGCAGTTCTTC. This codes for CATRRTNEQFF.

This clonotype was seen repeatedly, ten times or more. The chain uses TRBV27 and TRBJ2-7; no reliable D call. Germline V lookup: CDR1 MNHEY, CDR2 SMNVEV (reference sequence). The CDR3 runs to 14 residues. Trimming shortened V by 6 bases and J by 0 bases, and 12 bases separated the two germline ends. CDR3 loop: CASSPDTYSYEQYF. The DNA of the CDR3 is TGTGCCAGCAGCCCAGACACCTACTCCTACGAGCAGTACTTC.

This clonotype was seen repeatedly, ten times or more. The genes are TRBV3-1 and TRBJ2-1; 11 nucleotides match TRBD2. V shed 3 bases, J shed 7 bases, and the junction held 11 bases outside the gene matches. Per the germline V gene, CDR1 is LGHDT and CDR2 is YNNKEL (reference sequence). CDR3 length equals 17 residues. CDR3 in DNA: TGTGCCAGCAGCCATCTCCTCCTAGCGGGAGGTGGAAATGAGCAGTTCTTC. Its protein is CASSHLLLAGGGNEQFF.

The CDR3 loop reads CASSLATITGNEQFF. CDR3 bases: TGTGCCAGCAGCTTAGCGACAATTACAGGGAATGAGCAGTTCTTC. The rearrangement joins TRBV7-6 to TRBJ2-1; tentatively, D is TRBD1 (6 bases). V was trimmed by 0 bases and J by 7 bases, leaving 13 bases between them. The CDR3 covers 15 residues. CDR1 SGHVS and CDR2 FNYEAQ come from the germline V gene.